A selection of T cell receptor beta chains follows, all from one sample in a study of OX40 agonist ivuxolimab in advanced cancers. TCRdb keeps only in-frame clones here, not all; method: immunoSEQ multiplex PCR. The sample records just under 85,000 clones, approximately 84% being singletons. This specimen was CD4+ or CD8+ T cells sorted from blood, taken in a trial of the OX40 agonist ivuxolimab. The receptors were sampled from an adult with an advanced solid tumor such as melanoma, head and neck, liver or kidney cancer. CDR3s include the opening cysteine and the closing phenylalanine or tryptophan. D genes are given only for firm matches. Clone size is shown for a subset of rows, as once, few, many or a class of expanded clone.

-	TRBV19	TRBJ2-2	-	CASTSRGTGELFF	TGTGCCAGTACTTCGCGGGGTACCGGGGAGCTGTTTTTT
-	TRBV7-2	TRBJ1-1	-	CASSYSINTEAFF	TGTGCCAGCAGCTACAGTATTAACACTGAAGCTTTCTTT
-	TRBV21-1	TRBJ2-1	once	CASKPSGNYNEQFF	TGTGCCAGCAAGCCTAGCGGGAACTACAATGAGCAGTTCTTC
-	TRBV9	TRBJ2-4	-	CASSLGRGIQYF	TGTGCCAGCAGCCTAGGACGAGGCATTCAGTACTTC
TRBD1	TRBV11-3	TRBJ2-1	-	CASSLDQGATDNEQFF	TGTGCCAGCAGCTTAGATCAGGGGGCTACAGACAATGAGCAGTTCTTC
TRBD2	TRBV7-8	TRBJ2-3	-	CASSLGLAGGSSTDTQYF	TGTGCCAGCAGCTTAGGGCTAGCGGGGGGATCTAGCACAGATACGCAGTATTTT
-	TRBV7-2	TRBJ1-1	-	CASSPGLNTEAFF	TGTGCCAGCAGTCCGGGGCTGAACACTGAAGCTTTCTTT
-	TRBV7-7	TRBJ2-4	-	CASRDGRPFKNIQYF	TGTGCTAGCAGGGATGGGCGGCCTTTCAAAAACATTCAGTACTTC
-	TRBV7-2	TRBJ1-2	-	CASSSQGNGYTF	TGTGCCAGCAGCTCCCAGGGGAATGGCTACACCTTC
-	TRBV5-8	TRBJ1-5	-	CASSLDGLSNQPQHF	TGTGCCAGCAGCTTGGATGGCCTGAGCAATCAGCCCCAGCATTTT
-	TRBV7-8	TRBJ1-5	-	CASSLEERQPQHF	TGTGCCAGCAGCTTAGAGGAGCGTCAGCCCCAGCATTTT
-	TRBV12-5	TRBJ2-1	-	CASGLVEGDTYNEQFF	TGTGCTAGTGGTTTGGTAGAGGGAGACACCTACAATGAGCAGTTCTTC
TRBD1	TRBV7-2	TRBJ2-4	-	CASSRKQGSDIQYF	TGTGCCAGCAGCCGTAAACAGGGGTCGGACATTCAGTACTTC
TRBD2	TRBV5-4	TRBJ2-2	once	CASSWELAGVMGNTGELFF	TGTGCCAGCAGCTGGGAGCTAGCGGGAGTAATGGGGAACACCGGGGAGCTGTTTTTT
TRBD2	TRBV30	TRBJ2-1	-	CAWGKRAGGLNEQFF	TGTGCCTGGGGTAAAAGGGCGGGAGGGCTCAATGAGCAGTTCTTC
-	TRBV19	TRBJ2-1	-	CASSQRWEKKYHEQFF	TGTGCCAGTAGTCAACGATGGGAAAAGAAATACCATGAGCAGTTCTTC
TRBD2	TRBV6-5	TRBJ2-7	few	CASSYSRTSGSYEQYF	TGTGCCAGCAGTTACTCACGGACTAGCGGGAGCTACGAGCAGTACTTC
TRBD2	TRBV7-2	TRBJ2-1	once	CASSPGLAPYNEQFF	TGTGCCAGCAGCCCGGGACTAGCGCCGTACAATGAGCAGTTCTTC
-	TRBV4-2	TRBJ2-2	once	CASSHQKLAGELFF	TGTGCCAGCAGCCACCAGAAATTGGCCGGGGAGCTGTTTTTT
-	TRBV18	TRBJ1-2	-	CASSPVGRDSGYTF	TGTGCCAGCTCACCAGTTGGCCGTGATTCGGGCTACACCTTC
TRBD1	TRBV29-1	TRBJ1-1	few	CSVGDSSMGTEAFF	TGCAGCGTTGGGGACAGTTCGATGGGCACTGAAGCTTTCTTT
TRBD1	TRBV7-3	TRBJ1-3	medium-sized	CASSLSGGYGNTIYF	TGTGCCAGCAGCCTTTCAGGGGGCTATGGAAACACCATATATTTT
-	TRBV2	TRBJ1-2	-	CASRGAGYTF	TGTGCCAGCCGCGGGGCTGGCTACACCTTC
-	TRBV6-1	TRBJ2-7	-	CASSERPYSYEQYF	TGTGCCAGCAGTGAAAGACCTTATAGCTACGAGCAGTACTTC